This record looks at one TCR beta chain sequence and its context. What it binds is unknown. The CDR3 loop spans 14 amino acids. The trim removed 6 bases at V and 2 bases at J, leaving 3 bases unmatched. Germline CDR1 MRHNA, CDR2 SNTAGT. TCR beta VDJ and CDR3 profiles were obtained from a genomic DNA template. Each CDR3 protein is one row after TCRdb ran MiXCR on the reads. The table lists approximately 200,000 distinct CDR3 sequences, around 65% of them singletons, with roughly 46% in the top ten. This entry belongs to a study of CD8+CD57+ T cells in acquired aplastic anemia. Study-level results: Overlap between patients and controls comprised about 28 CD8+ CDR3 sequences.

The sample taken for sequencing was sorted CD4+, CD8+, or CD8+CD57+ T cells (not recorded which) from PBMCs. This chain uses TRBV6-4 with TRBJ2-3; 9 bases are shared with TRBD2. This clonotype was sampled from a human donor with severe aplastic anemia or a healthy control (not recorded which). CDR3 DNA: TGTGCCAGCAGCCCTAGCGGGAACACAGATACGCAGTATTTT. Protein product: CASSPSGNTDTQYF.